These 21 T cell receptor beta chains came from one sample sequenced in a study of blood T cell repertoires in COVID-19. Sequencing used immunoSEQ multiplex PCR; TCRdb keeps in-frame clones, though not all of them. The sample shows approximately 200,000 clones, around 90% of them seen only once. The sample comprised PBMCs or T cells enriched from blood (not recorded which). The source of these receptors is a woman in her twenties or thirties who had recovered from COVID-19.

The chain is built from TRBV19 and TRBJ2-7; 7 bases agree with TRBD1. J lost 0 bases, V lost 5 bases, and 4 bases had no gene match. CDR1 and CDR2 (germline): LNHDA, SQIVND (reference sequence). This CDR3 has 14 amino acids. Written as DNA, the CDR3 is TGTGCCAGTAGTGTAAAGGGGGCCTCCTACGAGCAGTACTTC. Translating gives CASSVKGASYEQYF.

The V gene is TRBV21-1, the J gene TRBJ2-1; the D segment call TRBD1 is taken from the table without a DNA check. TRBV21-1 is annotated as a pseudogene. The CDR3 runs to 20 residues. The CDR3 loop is CASRIIPGQGDWYSYNEQFF. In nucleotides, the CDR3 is TGTGCCAGCAGGATTATACCGGGACAGGGGGATTGGTATTCCTACAATGAGCAGTTCTTC.

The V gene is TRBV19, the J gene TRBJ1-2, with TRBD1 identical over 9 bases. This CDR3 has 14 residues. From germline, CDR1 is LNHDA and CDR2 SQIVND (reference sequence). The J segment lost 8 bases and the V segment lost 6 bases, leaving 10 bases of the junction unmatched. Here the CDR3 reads CASSPLGTGSGYTF. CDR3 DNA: TGTGCCAGTAGCCCTCTAGGGACAGGGAGCGGCTACACCTTC. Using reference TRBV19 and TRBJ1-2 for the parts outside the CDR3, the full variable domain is DGGITQSPKYLFRKEGQNVTLSCEQNLNHDAMYWYRQDPGQGLRLIYYSQIVNDFQKGDIAEGYSVSREKKESFPLTVTSAQKNPTAFYLCASSPLGTGSGYTFGSGTRLTVV.

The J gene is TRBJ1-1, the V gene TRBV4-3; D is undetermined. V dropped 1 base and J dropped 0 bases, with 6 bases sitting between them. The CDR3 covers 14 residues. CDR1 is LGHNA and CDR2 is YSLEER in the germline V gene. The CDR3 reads CASSQGLVNTEAFF. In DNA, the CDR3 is TGCGCCAGCAGCCAAGGTCTCGTGAACACTGAAGCTTTCTTT.

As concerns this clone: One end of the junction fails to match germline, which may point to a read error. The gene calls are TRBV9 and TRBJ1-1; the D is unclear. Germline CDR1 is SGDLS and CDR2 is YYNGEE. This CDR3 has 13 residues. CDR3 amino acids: CASSVHPGAEAFF. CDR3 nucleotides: TGTGCCAGCAGCGTCCATCCCGGAGCTGAGGCTTTCTTT.

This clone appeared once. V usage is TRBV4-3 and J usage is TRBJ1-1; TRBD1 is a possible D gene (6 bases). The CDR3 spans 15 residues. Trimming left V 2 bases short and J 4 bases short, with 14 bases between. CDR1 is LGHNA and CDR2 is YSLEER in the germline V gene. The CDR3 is CASSQNNRVATEAFF. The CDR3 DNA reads TGCGCCAGCAGCCAAAATAACAGGGTCGCCACTGAAGCTTTCTTT.

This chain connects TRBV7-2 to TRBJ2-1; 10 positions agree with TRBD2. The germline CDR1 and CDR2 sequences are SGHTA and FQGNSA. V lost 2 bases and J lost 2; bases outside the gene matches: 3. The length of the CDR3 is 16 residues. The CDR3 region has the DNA TGTGCCAGCAGCTTATGGAGCGGGGGGGCCTACAATGAGCAGTTCTTC. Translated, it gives CASSLWSGGAYNEQFF.

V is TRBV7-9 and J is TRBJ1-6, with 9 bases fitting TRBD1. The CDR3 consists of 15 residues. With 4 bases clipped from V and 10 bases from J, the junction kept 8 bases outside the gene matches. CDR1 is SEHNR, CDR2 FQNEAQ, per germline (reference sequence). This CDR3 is CASSSPGQGASPLHF. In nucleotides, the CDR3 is TGTGCCAGCAGCTCACCGGGACAGGGTGCATCACCCCTCCACTTT.

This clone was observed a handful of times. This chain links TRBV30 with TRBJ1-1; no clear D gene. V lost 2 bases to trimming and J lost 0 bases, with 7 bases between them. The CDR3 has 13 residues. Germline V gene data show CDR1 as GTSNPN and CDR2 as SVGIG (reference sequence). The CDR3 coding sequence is TGTGCCTGGAGTAGAGTCATGAACACTGAAGCTTTCTTT. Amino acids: CAWSRVMNTEAFF.

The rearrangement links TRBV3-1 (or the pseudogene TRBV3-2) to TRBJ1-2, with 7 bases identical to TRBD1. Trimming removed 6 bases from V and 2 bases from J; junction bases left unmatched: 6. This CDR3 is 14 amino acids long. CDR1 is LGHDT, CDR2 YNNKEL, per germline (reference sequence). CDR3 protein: CASRMTGTNYGYTF. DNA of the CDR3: TGTGCCAGCAGGATGACAGGGACCAACTATGGCTACACCTTC.

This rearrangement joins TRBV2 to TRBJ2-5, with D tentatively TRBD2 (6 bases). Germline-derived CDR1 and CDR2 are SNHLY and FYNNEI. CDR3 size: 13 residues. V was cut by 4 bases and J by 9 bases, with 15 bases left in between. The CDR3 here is CASSGQPGEAQYF. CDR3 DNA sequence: TGTGCCAGCAGTGGACAACCTGGGGAGGCCCAGTACTTC.

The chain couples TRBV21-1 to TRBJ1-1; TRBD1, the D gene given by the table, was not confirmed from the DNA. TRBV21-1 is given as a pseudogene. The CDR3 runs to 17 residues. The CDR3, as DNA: TGTGCCAGCAGCCCTCCGGCCGAGACAGGGAATGACACTGAAGCTTTCTTT. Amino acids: CASSPPAETGNDTEAFF.

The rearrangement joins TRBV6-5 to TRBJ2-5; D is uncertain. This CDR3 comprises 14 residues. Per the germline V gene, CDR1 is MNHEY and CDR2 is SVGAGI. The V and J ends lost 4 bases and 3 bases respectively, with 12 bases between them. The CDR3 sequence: CASSSPGFKETQYF. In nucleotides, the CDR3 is TGTGCCAGCAGTTCCCCCGGGTTTAAAGAGACCCAGTACTTC.

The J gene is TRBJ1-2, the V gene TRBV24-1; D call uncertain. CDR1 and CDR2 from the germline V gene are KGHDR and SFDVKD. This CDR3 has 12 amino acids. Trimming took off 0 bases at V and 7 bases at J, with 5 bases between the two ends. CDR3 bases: TGTGCCACCAGTGATTTGAATAGTGGCTACACCTTC. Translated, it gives CATSDLNSGYTF.

CDR3 in DNA: TGTGCCAGCAGCTTGACAGTCATGAACACTGAAGCTTTCTTT. Translating it yields CASSLTVMNTEAFF. The chain employs TRBV3-1 (or the pseudogene TRBV3-2) and TRBJ1-1, with a weak D call TRBD1 (5 bases). The ends were cut back, 5 bases at V and 0 bases at J, with 10 bases in the middle. Germline values: CDR1 LGHDT, CDR2 YNNKEL (reference sequence). This CDR3 is 14 amino acids long.

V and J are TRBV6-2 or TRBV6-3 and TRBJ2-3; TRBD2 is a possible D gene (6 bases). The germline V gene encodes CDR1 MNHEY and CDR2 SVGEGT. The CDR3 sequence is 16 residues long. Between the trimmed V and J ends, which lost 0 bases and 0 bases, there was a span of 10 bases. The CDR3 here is CASSYSGLASTDTQYF. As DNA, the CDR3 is TGTGCCAGCAGTTACTCGGGACTCGCAAGCACAGATACGCAGTATTTT.

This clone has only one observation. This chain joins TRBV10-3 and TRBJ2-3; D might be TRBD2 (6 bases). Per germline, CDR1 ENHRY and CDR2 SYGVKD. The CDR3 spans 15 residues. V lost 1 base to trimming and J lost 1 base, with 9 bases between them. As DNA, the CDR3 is TGTGCCATCAGTGAGTTGTCTAGCGGCACAGATACGCAGTATTTT. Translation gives CAISELSSGTDTQYF.

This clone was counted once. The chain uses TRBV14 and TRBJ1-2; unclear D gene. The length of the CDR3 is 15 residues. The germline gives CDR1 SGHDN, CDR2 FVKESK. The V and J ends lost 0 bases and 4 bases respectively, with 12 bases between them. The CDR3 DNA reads TGTGCCAGCAGCCAAGAGGCCTTCTCTGCCTATGGCTACACCTTC. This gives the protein CASSQEAFSAYGYTF. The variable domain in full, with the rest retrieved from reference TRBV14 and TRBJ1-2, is EAGVTQFPSHSVIEKGQTVTLRCDPISGHDNLYWYRRVMGKEIKFLLHFVKESKQDESGMPNNRFLAERTGGTYSTLKVQPAELEDSGVYFCASSQEAFSAYGYTFGSGTRLTVV.

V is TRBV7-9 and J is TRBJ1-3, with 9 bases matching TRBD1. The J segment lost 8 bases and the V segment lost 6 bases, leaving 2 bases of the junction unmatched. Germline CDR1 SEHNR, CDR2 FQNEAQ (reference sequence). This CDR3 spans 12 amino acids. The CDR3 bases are TGTGCCAGCAGTCGGACAGGGGACACCATATATTTT. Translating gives CASSRTGDTIYF.

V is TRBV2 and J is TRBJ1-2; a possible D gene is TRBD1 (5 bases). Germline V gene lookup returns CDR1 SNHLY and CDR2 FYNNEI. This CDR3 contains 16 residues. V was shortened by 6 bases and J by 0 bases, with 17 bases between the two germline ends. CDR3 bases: TGTGCCAGCAGCCACCACAGGTCCCCGACTAACTATGGCTACACCTTC. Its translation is CASSHHRSPTNYGYTF. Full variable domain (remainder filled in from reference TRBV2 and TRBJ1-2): EPEVTQTPSHQVTQMGQEVILRCVPISNHLYFYWYRQILGQKVEFLVSFYNNEISEKSEIFDDQFSVERPDGSNFTLKIRSTKLEDSAMYFCASSHHRSPTNYGYTFGSGTRLTVV.

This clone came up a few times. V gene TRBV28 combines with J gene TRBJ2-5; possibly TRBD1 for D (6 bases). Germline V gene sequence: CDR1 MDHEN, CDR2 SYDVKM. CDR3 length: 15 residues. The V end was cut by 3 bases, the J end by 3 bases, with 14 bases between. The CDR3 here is CASSFLRTEKETQYF. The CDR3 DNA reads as TGTGCCAGCAGTTTTCTCCGGACAGAGAAAGAGACCCAGTACTTC.